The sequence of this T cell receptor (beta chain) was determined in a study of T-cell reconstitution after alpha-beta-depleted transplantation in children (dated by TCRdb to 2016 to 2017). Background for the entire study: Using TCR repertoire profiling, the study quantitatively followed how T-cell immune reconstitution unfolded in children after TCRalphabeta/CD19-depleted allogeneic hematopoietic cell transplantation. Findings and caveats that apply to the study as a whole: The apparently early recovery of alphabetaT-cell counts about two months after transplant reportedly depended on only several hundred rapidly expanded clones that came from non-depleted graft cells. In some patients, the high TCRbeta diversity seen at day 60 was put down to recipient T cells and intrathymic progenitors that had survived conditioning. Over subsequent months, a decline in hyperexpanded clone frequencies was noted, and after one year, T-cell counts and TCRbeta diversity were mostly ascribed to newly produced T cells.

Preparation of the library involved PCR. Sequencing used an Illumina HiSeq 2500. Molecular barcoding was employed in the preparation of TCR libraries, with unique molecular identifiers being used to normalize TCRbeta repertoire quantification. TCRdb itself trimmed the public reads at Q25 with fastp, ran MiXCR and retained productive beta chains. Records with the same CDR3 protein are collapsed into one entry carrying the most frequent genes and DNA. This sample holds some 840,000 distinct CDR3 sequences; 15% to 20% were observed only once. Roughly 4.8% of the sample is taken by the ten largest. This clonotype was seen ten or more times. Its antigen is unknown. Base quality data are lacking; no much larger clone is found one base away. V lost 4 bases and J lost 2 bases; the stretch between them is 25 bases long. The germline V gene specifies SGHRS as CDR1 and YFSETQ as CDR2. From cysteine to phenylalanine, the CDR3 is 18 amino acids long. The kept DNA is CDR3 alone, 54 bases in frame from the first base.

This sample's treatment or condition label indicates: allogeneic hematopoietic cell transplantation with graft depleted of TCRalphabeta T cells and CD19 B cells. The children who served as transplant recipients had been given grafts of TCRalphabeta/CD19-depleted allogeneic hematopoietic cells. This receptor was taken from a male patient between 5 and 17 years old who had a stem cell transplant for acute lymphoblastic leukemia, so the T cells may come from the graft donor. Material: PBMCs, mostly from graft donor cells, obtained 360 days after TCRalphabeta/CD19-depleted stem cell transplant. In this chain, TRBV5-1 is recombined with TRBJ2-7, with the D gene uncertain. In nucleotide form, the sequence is TGCGCCAGCAGCCCGATCAGGCGCACCCAAGCCTTCACCTACGAGCAGTACTTC. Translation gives CASSPIRRTQAFTYEQYF.